This entry describes one T cell receptor beta chain. Its specific antigen is unknown. No much larger clonotype is one base removed from it; base qualities were not supplied. This sample is part of a study of molecular identifiers for immune sequencing clone quantification (dated by TCRdb to 2016 to 2019). About the full investigation: For a replicate experiment, RNA from roughly 20,000 or 100,000 naive CD8 T cells was divided into five aliquots, and four of the five aliquots were sequenced. The study was a methods study using CD8 T cells to benchmark molecular-identifier clustering-based TCR repertoire sequencing (MIDCIRS) and TCR RNA copy counting. The investigation overall reported the following: Spiked-in Jurkat TCR RNA equivalent to a single cell was reported to be detectable even among approximately 1 million naive CD8 T cells. In CMV-specific effector cells, clones with more than 20 RNA copies contained over 99% of molecules, whereas in naive cells such clones contained under 1% of molecules. Modeling indicated approximately 3.2 TCR RNA copies recovered per cell, compared with around 10 by digital PCR, which implies a capture efficiency of about 27%. The sizes of highly expanded clones could end up underestimated when identical TCR molecules share a barcode. The naive libraries included spiked-in Jurkat TCR RNA (fewer than 11 copies' worth), and this Jurkat TCR RNA is not part of the donor repertoire. When barcode sub-clustering was omitted, TCR diversity was inflated by chimeric consensus sequences, with chimeras reaching as high as 47%.

The library came from PCR. The sequencer was an Illumina HiSeq 4000. Bulk TCR libraries were prepared as previously described, using TCR primers listed in Table S5. Total RNA was purified with the Qiagen AllPrep DNA/RNA kit. Before analysis, reads from multiple sequencing runs of the same library were pooled. The published analysis was carried out like this. Only reads with exact TCR constant sequence were kept, trimmed to 150 nt, and grouped by their 12-nt molecular barcodes. Within each barcode group, reads were sub-clustered at a 15% Levenshtein threshold, and quality-weighted consensus sequences were built per RNA molecule. Non-functional sequences were filtered out, along with any lower-count sequence sitting one edit away from another sequence. Barcode sub-clusters with fewer than 20% of the maximum read count were removed, based on fitting two negative binomial distributions. TCRdb's own reprocessing of the public reads used fastp at Q25 and MiXCR and kept productive beta chains. For every CDR3 protein sequence, its rows merge into one entry that carries the most common genes and DNA. TCRdb's processing, not the study's, gives the V and J calls here. The sample includes 250,000 to 400,000 distinct CDR3 sequences, with about 21% observed a single time. The top ten clones comprise 0.81% of the sample.

V gives up 5 bases and J gives up 2 bases, and the segment between their germline ends measures 14 bases. Spanning cysteine to phenylalanine, the CDR3 consists of 14 amino acids. The entry retains the CDR3 DNA only, 42 bases that are in frame from base 1. The germline V gene encodes CDR1 GTSNPN and CDR2 SVGIG (reference sequence). Libraries of naive CD8 T cells were built from anywhere between about 17,000 and 1,000,000 sorted cells, with 10%, 30% or 50% of the purified RNA used. Naive CD8 T cells were FACS-sorted as CD8+CD4-CCR7+CD45RA+ on a BD FACSAria II into RLT Plus buffer. Approximately nine TCR copies' worth of Jurkat RNA were spiked into roughly 20,000-1,000,000 naive CD8 T cell samples to test detection sensitivity. Enrichment of CD8 T cells was done with RosetteSep CD8+ T Cell Enrichment Cocktail plus Ficoll-Paque, and ACK red cell lysis came afterward.

This receptor chain uses TRBV30 and TRBJ2-3; matching of 6 bases hints at TRBD1 as the D gene. The sequence derives from a human donor in good health. Some libraries in this study had Jurkat cell RNA spiked in. Sequencing used naive CD8+ T cells from blood, with Jurkat cell RNA spiked in. Reading the label with the study, this specimen's cell subset or site is: FACS-sorted CD8+CD4-CCR7+CD45RA+ naive T cells. The DNA sequence is as follows: TGTGCCTGGGGACAGCCTATTCACACAGATACGCAGTATTTT. Translated, it reads CAWGQPIHTDTQYF. With all but the CDR3 taken from the reference TRBV30 and TRBJ2-3 genes, the full variable domain is: SQTIHQWPATLVQPVGSPLSLECTVEGTSNPNLYWYRQAAGRGLQLLFYSVGIGQISSEVPQNLSASRPQDRQFILSSKKLLLSDSGFYLCAWGQPIHTDTQYFGPGTRLTVL.